These T cell receptor beta chains were read from a single sample in a study of cytomegalovirus exposure and HLA in healthy donors. Some clones are missing from TCRdb's copy, which holds only in-frame ones; the method was immunoSEQ multiplex PCR. Of about 130,000 clones in the sample, roughly 85% were seen once. The sequencing input was PBMCs. All receptors derive from a man between 18 and 35 years old in good health and CMV-seropositive. CDR3s include the opening cysteine and the closing phenylalanine or tryptophan. Fields, in order: V gene, clone size, CDR3 protein. Clone size is given for some rows only: seen once, a few or many times, or a class if the clone is expanded.

>TRBV7-9|NA
CSSSPRPSAVNTEAFF
>TRBV7-9|NA
CASSLVLQVTDTQYF
>TRBV19|NA
CASSTGTQGPYEQYF
>TRBV18|NA
CASSPSRDGYTF
>TRBV5-1|NA
CASSSRDSGTDTQYF
>TRBV18|NA
CASSPNLAGGLVEQFF
>TRBV7-8|NA
CASSLQGYTEAFF
>TRBV5-1|NA
CASSFTGSSYGQYF
>TRBV30|NA
CAWRTSGAYNEQFF
>TRBV11-2|NA
CASSLLFRERTEAFF
>TRBV7-6|NA
CASSLGGSRFTYEQYF
>TRBV7-6|NA
CASSLEPRDRVYNEQFF
>TRBV11-2|NA
CASRPRRTSGGAYEQYF
>TRBV7-9|NA
CASSLARDRGDQPQHF
>TRBV30|NA
CAYQRTTNEKLFF
>TRBV6-5|NA
CASSRDNNYGYTF
>TRBV7-8|NA
CASSLARASYEQYF
>TRBV30|NA
CAWSPQGIDYGYTF
>TRBV7-8|NA
CASSLTPAGTHIPYEQYF
>TRBV9|NA
CASSETGTPRNYGYTF
>TRBV2|NA
CASSKLTKSNQPQHF
>TRBV6-5|once
CASSYNPTLGNEQFF
>TRBV5-5|once
CASSLGAGSFLSPLHF
>TRBV10-1|few
CASSGGEKLFF
>TRBV6-5|once
CASRGQGWQPQHF
>TRBV19|many
CASSGTMNTEAFF
>TRBV6-1|NA
CASSEGSGNNYGYTF
>TRBV6-4|NA
CASRVQENTEAFF
>TRBV25-1|NA
CASSWPGNTEAFF
>TRBV7-9|NA
CASSLGGMNTEAFF
>TRBV27|NA
CASSLRGDSFYEQYF
>TRBV7-2|NA
CASSLGQGANQPQHF
>TRBV7-9|NA
CASSFSGGDEKLFF
>TRBV30|once
CAWSPLGGGYEQYF
>TRBV30|NA
CAWSVGAPFSYNSPLHF
>TRBV4-1|once
CASSHGGGGEAFF
>TRBV7-9|NA
CASTLEGTVGDTQYF
>TRBV11-3|few
CASSPLAGGYNEQFF
>TRBV2|NA
CASRQVLAQYF
>TRBV28|NA
CAIGGGEQYF
>TRBV21-1|few
CASSKALCWRGPPKDTQYF
>TRBV7-9|NA
CASSLHDGGPYNEQFF
>TRBV7-7|once
CASSPWSFNEQFF
>TRBV9|NA
CASSPTPGQSYEQYF
>TRBV5-4|NA
CASSQVGDSHSTEAFF
>TRBV30|NA
CAWRHPGGLNEQFF